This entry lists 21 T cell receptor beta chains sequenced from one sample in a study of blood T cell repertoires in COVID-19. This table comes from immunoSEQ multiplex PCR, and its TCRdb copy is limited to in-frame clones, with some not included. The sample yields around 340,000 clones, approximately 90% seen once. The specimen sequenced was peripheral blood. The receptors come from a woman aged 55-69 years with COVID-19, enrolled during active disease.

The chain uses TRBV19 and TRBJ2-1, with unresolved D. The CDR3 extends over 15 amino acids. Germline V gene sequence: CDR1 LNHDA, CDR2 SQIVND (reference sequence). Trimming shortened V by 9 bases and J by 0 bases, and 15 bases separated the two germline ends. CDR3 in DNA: TGTGCCAGCCTAGGTGAGCCGTACTCCTACAATGAGCAGTTCTTC. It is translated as CASLGEPYSYNEQFF.

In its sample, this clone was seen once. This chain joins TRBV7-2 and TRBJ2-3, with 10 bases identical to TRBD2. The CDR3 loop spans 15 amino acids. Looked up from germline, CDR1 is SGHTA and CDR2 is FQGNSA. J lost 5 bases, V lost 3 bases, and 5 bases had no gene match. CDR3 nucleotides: TGTGCCAGCAGCTTCAGCGGGGGGGATAAAGATACGCAGTATTTT. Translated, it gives CASSFSGGDKDTQYF.

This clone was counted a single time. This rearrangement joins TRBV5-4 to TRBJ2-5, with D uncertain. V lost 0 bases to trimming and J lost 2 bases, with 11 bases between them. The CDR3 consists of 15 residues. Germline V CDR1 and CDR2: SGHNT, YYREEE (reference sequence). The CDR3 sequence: CASSLAVAEQETQYF. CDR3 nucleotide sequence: TGTGCCAGCAGCTTGGCCGTTGCGGAACAAGAGACCCAGTACTTC.

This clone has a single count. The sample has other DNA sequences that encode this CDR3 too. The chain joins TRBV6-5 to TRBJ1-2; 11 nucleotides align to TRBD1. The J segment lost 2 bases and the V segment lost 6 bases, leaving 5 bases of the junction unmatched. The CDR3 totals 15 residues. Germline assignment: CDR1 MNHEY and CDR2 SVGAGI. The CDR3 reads CASRPGQGANYGYTF. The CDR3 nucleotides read TGTGCCAGCAGACCCGGACAGGGGGCGAACTATGGCTACACCTTC.

CDR3 nucleotide sequence: TGTGCCAGCAGCGTAGGTCAGGGGGCGGCCAATGAGCAGTTCTTC. Protein sequence: CASSVGQGAANEQFF. This chain uses TRBV9 with TRBJ2-1; 8 bases align to TRBD1. CDR3 length: 15 amino acids. CDR1 is SGDLS and CDR2 is YYNGEE in the germline V gene. Trimming cost V 0 bases and J 6 bases; bases outside gene matches: 5.

In DNA form, the CDR3 reads TGCGCCAGCAACAACAGGAACTATGGCTACACCTTC. Its translation: CASNNRNYGYTF. The chain employs TRBV10-2 and TRBJ1-2; D possibly corresponds to TRBD1 (5 bases). CDR1 is WSHSY and CDR2 is SAAADI in the germline V gene. V was shortened by 7 bases and J by 2 bases, with 8 bases between the two germline ends. This CDR3 has 12 amino acids.

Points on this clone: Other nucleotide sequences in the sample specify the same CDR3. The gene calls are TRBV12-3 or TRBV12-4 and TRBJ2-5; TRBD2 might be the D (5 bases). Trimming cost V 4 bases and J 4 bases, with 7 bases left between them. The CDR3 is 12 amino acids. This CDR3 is CASSSGVETQYF. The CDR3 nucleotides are TGTGCCAGCAGTTCCGGGGTAGAGACCCAGTACTTC.

The CDR3 sequence: CASSQDRYGTEAFF. The CDR3 DNA reads as TGTGCCAGCAGCCAAGATCGTTACGGGACTGAAGCTTTCTTT. The rearrangement links TRBV3-1 (or the pseudogene TRBV3-2) to TRBJ1-1; D not resolved. The CDR3 consists of 14 residues. The V and J ends lost 0 bases and 5 bases respectively, with 10 bases between them. Germline lookup yields CDR1 LGHDT and CDR2 YNNKEL (reference sequence).

CDR3 sequence (DNA): TGTGCCATCGGACAGGGGTCCTACGAGCAGTACTTC. Translated, it gives CAIGQGSYEQYF. The chain combines TRBV24-1 with TRBJ2-7, with 9 positions matching TRBD1. J was trimmed by 1 base and V by 11 bases; bases with no gene match: 2. The V gene's germline CDR1 is KGHDR and CDR2 SFDVKD. The CDR3 is 12 amino acids.

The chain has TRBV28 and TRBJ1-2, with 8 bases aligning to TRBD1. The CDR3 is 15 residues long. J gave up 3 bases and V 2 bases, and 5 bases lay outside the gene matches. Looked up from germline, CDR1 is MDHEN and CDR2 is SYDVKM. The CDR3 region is CASSLGTGDYYGYTF. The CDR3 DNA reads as TGTGCCAGCAGTTTAGGGACAGGAGATTACTATGGCTACACCTTC.

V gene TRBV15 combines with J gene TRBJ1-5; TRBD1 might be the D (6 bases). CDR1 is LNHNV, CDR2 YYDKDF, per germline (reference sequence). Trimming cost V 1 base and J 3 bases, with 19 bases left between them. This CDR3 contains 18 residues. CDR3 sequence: CATSRAHQGYGVNQPQHF. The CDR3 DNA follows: TGTGCCACCAGCAGAGCTCATCAGGGGTACGGTGTCAATCAGCCCCAGCATTTT.

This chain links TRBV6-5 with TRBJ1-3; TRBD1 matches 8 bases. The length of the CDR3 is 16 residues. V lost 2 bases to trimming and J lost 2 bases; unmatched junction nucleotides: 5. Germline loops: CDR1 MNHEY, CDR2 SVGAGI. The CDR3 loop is CASSYQHRGTGNTIYF. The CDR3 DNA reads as TGTGCCAGCAGTTACCAACACAGGGGGACTGGAAACACCATATATTTT.

In nucleotides, the CDR3 is TGTGCCAGCAGTGAAAGACAGGGAAACACTGAAGCTTTCTTT. Its translation: CASSERQGNTEAFF. This chain links TRBV6-1 with TRBJ1-1; 7 nucleotides agree with TRBD1. The CDR3 covers 14 residues. The J segment lost 2 bases and the V segment lost 2 bases, leaving 2 bases of the junction unmatched. Germline lookup yields CDR1 MNHNS and CDR2 SASEGT.

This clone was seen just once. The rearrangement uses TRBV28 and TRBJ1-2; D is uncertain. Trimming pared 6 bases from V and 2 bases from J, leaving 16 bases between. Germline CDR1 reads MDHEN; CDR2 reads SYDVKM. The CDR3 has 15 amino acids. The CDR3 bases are TGTGCCAGCAGCCCCCGAGGCAGCGCAAACTATGGCTACACCTTC. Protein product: CASSPRGSANYGYTF.

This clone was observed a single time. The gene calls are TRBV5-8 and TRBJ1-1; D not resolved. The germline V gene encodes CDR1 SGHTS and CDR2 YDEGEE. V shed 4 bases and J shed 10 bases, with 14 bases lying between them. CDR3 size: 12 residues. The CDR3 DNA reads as TGTGCCAGCAGCCCTAGGGCCCGGGGAGCTTTCTTT. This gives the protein CASSPRARGAFF.

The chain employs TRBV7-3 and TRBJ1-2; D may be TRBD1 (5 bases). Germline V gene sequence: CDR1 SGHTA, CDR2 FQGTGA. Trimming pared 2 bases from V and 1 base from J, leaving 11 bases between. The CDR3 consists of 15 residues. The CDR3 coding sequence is TGTGCCAGCAGCTTAGTTTCGACAGTTAACTATGGCTACACCTTC. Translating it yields CASSLVSTVNYGYTF.

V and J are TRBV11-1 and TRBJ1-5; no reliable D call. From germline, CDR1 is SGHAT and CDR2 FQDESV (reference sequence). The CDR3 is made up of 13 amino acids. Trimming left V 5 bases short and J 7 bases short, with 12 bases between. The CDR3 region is CASSVGEAQPQHF. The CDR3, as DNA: TGTGCCAGCAGCGTCGGGGAGGCCCAGCCCCAGCATTTT.

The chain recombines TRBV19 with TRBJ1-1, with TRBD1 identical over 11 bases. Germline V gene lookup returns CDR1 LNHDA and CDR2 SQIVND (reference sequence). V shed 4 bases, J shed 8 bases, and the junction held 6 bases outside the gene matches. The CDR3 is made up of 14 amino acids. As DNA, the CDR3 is TGTGCCAGTAGTAAGGGACAGGGGGTAGACGAAGCTTTCTTT. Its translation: CASSKGQGVDEAFF.

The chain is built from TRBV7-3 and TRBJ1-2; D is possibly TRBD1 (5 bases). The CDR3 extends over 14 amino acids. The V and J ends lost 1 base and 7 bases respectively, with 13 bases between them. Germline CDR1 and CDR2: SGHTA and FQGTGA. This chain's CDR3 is CASSLMRGMGGYTF. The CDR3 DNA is TGTGCCAGCAGCTTAATGCGGGGGATGGGTGGCTACACCTTC.

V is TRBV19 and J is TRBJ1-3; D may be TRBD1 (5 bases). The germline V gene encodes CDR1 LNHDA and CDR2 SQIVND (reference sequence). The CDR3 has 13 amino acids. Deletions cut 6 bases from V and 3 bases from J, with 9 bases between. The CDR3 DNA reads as TGTGCCAGTAGCGGGACTGTTGGAAACACCATATATTTT. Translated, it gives CASSGTVGNTIYF. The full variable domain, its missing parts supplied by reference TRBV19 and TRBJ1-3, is DGGITQSPKYLFRKEGQNVTLSCEQNLNHDAMYWYRQDPGQGLRLIYYSQIVNDFQKGDIAEGYSVSREKKESFPLTVTSAQKNPTAFYLCASSGTVGNTIYFGEGSWLTVV.

The CDR3 DNA reads TGTGCCAGCAGCAAATACAGGGGAGGCTCTGGAAACACCATATATTTT. It is translated as CASSKYRGGSGNTIYF. V gene TRBV21-1 combines with J gene TRBJ1-3; TRBD1, the table's D call, was not compared with the DNA. TRBV21-1 is a pseudogene segment. The CDR3 has 16 amino acids.